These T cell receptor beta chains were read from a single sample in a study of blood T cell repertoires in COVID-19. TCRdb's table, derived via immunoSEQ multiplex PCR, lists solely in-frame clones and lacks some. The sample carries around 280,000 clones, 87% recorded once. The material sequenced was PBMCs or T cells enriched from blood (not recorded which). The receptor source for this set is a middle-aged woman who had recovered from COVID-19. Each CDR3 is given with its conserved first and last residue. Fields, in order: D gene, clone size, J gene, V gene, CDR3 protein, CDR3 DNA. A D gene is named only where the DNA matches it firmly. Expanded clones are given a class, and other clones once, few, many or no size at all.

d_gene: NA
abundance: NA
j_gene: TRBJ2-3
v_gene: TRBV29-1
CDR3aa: CSGLYSTDTQYF
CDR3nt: TGCAGCGGACTGTATAGCACAGATACGCAGTATTTT

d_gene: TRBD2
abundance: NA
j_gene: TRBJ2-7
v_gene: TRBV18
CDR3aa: CASSPRGLAEAYEQYF
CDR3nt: TGTGCCAGCTCACCACGAGGACTAGCGGAGGCCTACGAGCAGTACTTC

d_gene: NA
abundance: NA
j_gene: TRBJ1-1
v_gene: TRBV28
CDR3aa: CASSSTDWRAFF
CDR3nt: TGTGCCAGCAGTTCGACAGACTGGCGAGCTTTCTTT

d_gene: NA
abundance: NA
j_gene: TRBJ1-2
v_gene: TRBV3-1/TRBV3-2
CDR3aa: CASSRPRVPNANYGYTF
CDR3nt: TGTGCCAGCAGCCGCCCCAGGGTTCCGAATGCTAACTATGGCTACACCTTC

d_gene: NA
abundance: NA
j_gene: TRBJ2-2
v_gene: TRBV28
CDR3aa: CASSLPGANTGELFF
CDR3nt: TGTGCCAGCAGTTTGCCAGGGGCTAACACCGGGGAGCTGTTTTTT

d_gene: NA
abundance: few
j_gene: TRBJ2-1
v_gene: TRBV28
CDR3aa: CASSSGDNEQFF
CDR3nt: TGTGCCAGCAGTTCAGGGGACAATGAGCAGTTCTTC

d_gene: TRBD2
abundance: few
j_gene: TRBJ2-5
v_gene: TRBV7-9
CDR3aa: CASSPTSGVFYF
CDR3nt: TGTGCCAGCAGCCCAACTAGCGGGGTCTTTTACTTC

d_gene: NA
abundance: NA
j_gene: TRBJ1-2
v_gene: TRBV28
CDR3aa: CASKIGQRPLGGYTF
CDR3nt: TGTGCCAGCAAGATAGGACAGCGTCCCTTAGGTGGCTACACCTTC

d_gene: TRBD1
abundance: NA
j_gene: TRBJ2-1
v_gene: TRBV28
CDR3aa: CATEGTGDLNEQFF
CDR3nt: TGTGCCACCGAGGGGACAGGGGACCTCAATGAGCAGTTCTTC

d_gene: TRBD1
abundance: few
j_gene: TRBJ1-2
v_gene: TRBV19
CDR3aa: CASSIQPGQSYGYTF
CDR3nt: TGTGCCAGTAGTATACAGCCGGGACAGAGCTATGGCTACACCTTC

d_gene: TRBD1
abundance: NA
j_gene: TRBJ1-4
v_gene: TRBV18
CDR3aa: CASSPGQGANLFF
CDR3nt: TGTGCCAGCTCACCGGGACAGGGGGCCAACCTGTTTTTT

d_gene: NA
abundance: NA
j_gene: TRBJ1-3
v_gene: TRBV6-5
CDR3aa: CASRRDSVYTIYF
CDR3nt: TGTGCCAGCAGAAGGGACTCCGTATACACCATATATTTT

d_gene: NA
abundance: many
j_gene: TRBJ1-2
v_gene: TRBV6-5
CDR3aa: CARDSDSPYGYTF
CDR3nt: TGTGCCAGGGATTCCGACAGTCCCTATGGCTACACCTTC

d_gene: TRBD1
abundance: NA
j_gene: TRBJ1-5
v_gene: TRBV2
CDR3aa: CASSERQGAANQPQHF
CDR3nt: TGTGCCAGCAGTGAACGGCAGGGGGCCGCCAATCAGCCCCAGCATTTT

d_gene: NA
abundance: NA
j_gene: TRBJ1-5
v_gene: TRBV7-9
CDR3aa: CASSAKASGDSNQPQHF
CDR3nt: TGTGCCAGCAGCGCGAAGGCGTCAGGTGATAGCAATCAGCCCCAGCATTTT

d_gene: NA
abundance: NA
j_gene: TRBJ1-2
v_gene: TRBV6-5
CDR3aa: CASSPSAGNGGGYTF
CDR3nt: TGTGCCAGCAGCCCATCTGCGGGAAATGGAGGTGGCTACACCTTC

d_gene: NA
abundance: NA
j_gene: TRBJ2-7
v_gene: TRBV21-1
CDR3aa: CASSPQGQVVYEQYF
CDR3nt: TGTGCCAGCAGCCCCCAAGGACAGGTCGTCTACGAGCAGTACTTC

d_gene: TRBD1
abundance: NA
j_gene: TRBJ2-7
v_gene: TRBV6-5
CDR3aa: CASGSTGGAHYEQYF
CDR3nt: TGTGCCAGCGGATCGACAGGGGGGGCCCACTACGAGCAGTACTTC

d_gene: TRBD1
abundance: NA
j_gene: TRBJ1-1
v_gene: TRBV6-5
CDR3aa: CATIAVAGGWTEAFF
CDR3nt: TGTGCCACGATAGCAGTAGCAGGGGGTTGGACTGAAGCTTTCTTT

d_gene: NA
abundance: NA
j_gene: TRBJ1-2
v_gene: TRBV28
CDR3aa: CASSTTGPPGYTF
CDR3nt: TGTGCCAGCAGCACTACAGGGCCTCCCGGCTACACCTTC

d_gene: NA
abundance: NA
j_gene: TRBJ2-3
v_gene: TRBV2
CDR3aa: CASRGTTDTQYF
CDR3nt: TGTGCCAGCAGAGGGACTACAGATACGCAGTATTTT

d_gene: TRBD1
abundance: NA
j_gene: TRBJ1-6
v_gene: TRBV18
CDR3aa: CASSPGQFNSPLHF
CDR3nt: TGTGCCAGCTCCCCGGGACAGTTCAACTCACCCCTCCACTTT

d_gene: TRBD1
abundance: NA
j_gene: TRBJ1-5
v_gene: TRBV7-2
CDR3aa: CASSFGQGNNQPQHF
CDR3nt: TGTGCCAGCAGCTTCGGACAGGGTAACAATCAGCCCCAGCATTTT

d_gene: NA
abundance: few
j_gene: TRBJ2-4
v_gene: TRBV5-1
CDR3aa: CASSLDGQQNIQYF
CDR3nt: TGCGCCAGCAGCTTGGATGGGCAGCAAAACATTCAGTACTTC

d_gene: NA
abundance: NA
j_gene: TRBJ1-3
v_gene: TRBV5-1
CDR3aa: CASSSGATGNTIYF
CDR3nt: TGCGCCAGCAGCTCAGGGGCAACCGGAAACACCATATATTTT

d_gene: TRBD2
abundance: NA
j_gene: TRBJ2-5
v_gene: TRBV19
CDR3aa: CASSSRGSGAQETQYF
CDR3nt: TGTGCCAGTAGTTCCCGAGGTAGCGGGGCACAAGAGACCCAGTACTTC

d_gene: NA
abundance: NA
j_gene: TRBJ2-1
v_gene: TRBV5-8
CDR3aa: CASSLRARVPQFF
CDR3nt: TGTGCCAGCAGCTTGCGGGCCAGGGTACCGCAATTCTTC